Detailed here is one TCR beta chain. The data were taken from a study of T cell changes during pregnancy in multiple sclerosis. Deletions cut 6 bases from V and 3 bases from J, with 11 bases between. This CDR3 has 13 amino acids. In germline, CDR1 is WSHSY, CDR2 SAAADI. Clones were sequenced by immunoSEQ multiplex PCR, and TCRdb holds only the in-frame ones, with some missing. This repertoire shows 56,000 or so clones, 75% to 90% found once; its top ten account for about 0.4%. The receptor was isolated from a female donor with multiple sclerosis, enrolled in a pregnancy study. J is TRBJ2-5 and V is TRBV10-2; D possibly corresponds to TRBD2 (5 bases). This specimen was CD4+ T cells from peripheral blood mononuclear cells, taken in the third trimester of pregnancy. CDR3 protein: CASRLGGKETQYF. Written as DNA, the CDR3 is TGCGCCAGCAGATTAGGAGGAAAAGAGACCCAGTACTTC.